Detailed here is one TCR beta chain. These data are taken from a study of cytomegalovirus exposure and HLA in healthy donors. The germline V gene encodes CDR1 SGHNT and CDR2 YENEEA. The germline V and J ends were trimmed by 4 bases and 4 bases, with 17 bases remaining between them. This CDR3 has 16 amino acids. Healthy bone marrow donors made up the donors. A multiplex PCR was run with 60 Vbeta primers and 13 Jbeta primers. The protocol was immunoSEQ multiplex PCR, while the TCRdb copy is restricted to in-frame clones and leaves out a portion. The sample has around 170,000 clones; roughly 80% are singletons.

Input material: PBMCs. V gene TRBV11-3 combines with J gene TRBJ2-1; tentatively, D is TRBD1 (6 bases). The origin of this receptor is a man aged 45-65 years in good health and CMV-seronegative. CDR3 in amino acids: CASSSSSGTLYNEQFF. The CDR3 DNA reads as TGTGCCAGCAGCTCTTCCTCCGGGACACTATACAATGAGCAGTTCTTC. Variable domain in full (rest from reference TRBV11-3 and TRBJ2-1): EAGVVQSPRYKIIEKKQPVAFWCNPISGHNTLYWYLQNLGQGPELLIRYENEEAVDDSQLPKDRFSAERLKGVDSTLKIQPAELGDSAVYLCASSSSSGTLYNEQFFGPGTRLTVL.